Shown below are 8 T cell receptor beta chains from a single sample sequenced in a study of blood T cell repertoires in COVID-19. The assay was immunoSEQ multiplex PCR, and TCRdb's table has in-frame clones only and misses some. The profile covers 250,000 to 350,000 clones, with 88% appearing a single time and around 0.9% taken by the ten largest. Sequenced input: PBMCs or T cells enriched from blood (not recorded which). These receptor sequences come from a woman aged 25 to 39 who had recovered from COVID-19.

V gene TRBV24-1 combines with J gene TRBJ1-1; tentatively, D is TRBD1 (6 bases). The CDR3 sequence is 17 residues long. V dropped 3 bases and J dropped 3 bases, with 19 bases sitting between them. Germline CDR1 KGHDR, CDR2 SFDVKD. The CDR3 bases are TGTGCCACCAGTGATATTGGGGGAACAGGGTGGGACACTGAAGCTTTCTTT. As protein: CATSDIGGTGWDTEAFF.

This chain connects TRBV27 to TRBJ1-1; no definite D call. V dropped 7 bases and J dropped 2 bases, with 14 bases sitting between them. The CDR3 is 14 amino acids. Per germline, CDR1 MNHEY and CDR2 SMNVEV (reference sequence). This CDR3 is CASTFTGGNTEAFF. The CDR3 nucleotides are TGTGCCAGCACCTTTACCGGAGGAAACACTGAAGCTTTCTTT.

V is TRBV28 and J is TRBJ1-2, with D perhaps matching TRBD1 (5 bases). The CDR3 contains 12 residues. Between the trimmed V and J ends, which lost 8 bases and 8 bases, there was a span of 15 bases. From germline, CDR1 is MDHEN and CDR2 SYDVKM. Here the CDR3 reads CASQWGGRGYTF. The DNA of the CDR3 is TGTGCCAGCCAATGGGGGGGTCGCGGCTACACCTTC.

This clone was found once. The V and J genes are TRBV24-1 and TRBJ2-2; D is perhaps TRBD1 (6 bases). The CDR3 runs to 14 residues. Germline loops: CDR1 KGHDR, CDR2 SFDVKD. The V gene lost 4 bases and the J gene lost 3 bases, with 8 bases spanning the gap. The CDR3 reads CATSETGDTGELFF. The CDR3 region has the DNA TGTGCCACCAGTGAGACAGGAGACACCGGGGAGCTGTTTTTT.

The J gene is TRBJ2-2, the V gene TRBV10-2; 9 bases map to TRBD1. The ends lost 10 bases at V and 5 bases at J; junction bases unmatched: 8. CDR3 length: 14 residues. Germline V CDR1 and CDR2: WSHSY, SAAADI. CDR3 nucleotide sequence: TGCGCCACTAACAGGGGGCCCCGTACCGGGGAGCTGTTTTTT. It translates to CATNRGPRTGELFF.

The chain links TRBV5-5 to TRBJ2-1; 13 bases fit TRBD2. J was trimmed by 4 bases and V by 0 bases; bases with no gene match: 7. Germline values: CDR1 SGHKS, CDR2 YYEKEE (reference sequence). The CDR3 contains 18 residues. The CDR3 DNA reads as TGTGCCAGCAGCTTGGCAGCAGGGGGACTAGCGGGATACAATGAGCAGTTCTTC. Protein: CASSLAAGGLAGYNEQFF.

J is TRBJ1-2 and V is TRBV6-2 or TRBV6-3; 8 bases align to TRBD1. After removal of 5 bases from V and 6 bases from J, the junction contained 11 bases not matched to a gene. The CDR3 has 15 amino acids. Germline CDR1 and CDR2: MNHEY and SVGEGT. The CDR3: CASSRRQGSLDGYTF. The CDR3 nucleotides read TGTGCCAGCAGTAGACGACAGGGGTCTTTGGATGGCTACACCTTC.

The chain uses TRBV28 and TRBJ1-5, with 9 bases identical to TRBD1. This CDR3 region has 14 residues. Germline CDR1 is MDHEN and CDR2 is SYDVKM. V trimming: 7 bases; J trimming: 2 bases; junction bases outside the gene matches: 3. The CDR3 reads CASTTGGGNQPQHF. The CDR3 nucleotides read TGTGCCAGCACAACAGGGGGCGGCAATCAGCCCCAGCATTTT.